The 26 T cell receptor beta chains in this list originate from one sample, sequenced in a study of cytomegalovirus exposure and HLA in healthy donors. PCR used 60 Vbeta primers and 13 Jbeta primers. The method was immunoSEQ multiplex PCR; TCRdb's version includes in-frame clones alone and lacks a portion of them. The sample lists around 230,000 clones, roughly 81% occurring once. The specimen sequenced was PBMCs. Receptor source: a girl under 10 years old in good health and CMV-seronegative.

V and J are TRBV5-4 and TRBJ2-7, with D perhaps matching TRBD2 (5 bases). The germline gives CDR1 SGHNT, CDR2 YYREEE (reference sequence). This CDR3 is built from 13 residues. V shed 0 bases and J shed 4 bases, with 8 bases lying between them. The chain's CDR3 is CASSLGTGYEQYF. In nucleotides, the CDR3 is TGTGCCAGCAGCTTGGGGACGGGGTACGAGCAGTACTTC.

The chain joins TRBV7-9 to TRBJ2-5; a weak D match, TRBD2 (5 bases). The J call may not be correct, given that the DNA end is closer to TRBJ2-7. Germline V lookup: CDR1 SEHNR, CDR2 FQNEAQ (reference sequence). The CDR3 length is 14 residues. CDR3 region: CASSPEGKSYEQYF. The CDR3 DNA is TGTGCCAGCAGCCCCGAGGGCAAGTCCTACGAGCAGTACTTC.

V is TRBV27 and J is TRBJ2-2; 9 bases fit TRBD1. J was trimmed by 4 bases and V by 10 bases; bases with no gene match: 13. The germline gives CDR1 MNHEY, CDR2 SMNVEV (reference sequence). This CDR3 region has 16 residues. The CDR3 sequence is CANTLWGQGRTGELFF. The CDR3 DNA is TGTGCCAACACTCTGTGGGGACAGGGTCGCACCGGGGAGCTGTTTTTT.

The rearrangement uses TRBV5-4 and TRBJ2-5; 8 nucleotides agree with TRBD2. Germline V gene sequence: CDR1 SGHNT, CDR2 YYREEE (reference sequence). Trimming cost V 7 bases and J 5 bases; bases outside gene matches: 10. This CDR3 has 14 amino acids. CDR3 in DNA: TGTGCCAGCGGACCGACTAGCGCGAGGGAGACCCAGTACTTC. Its protein product is CASGPTSARETQYF.

CDR3 residues: CASSLDGGQQETQYF. As DNA, the CDR3 is TGTGCCAGCAGCTTGGACGGGGGACAGCAAGAGACCCAGTACTTC. This sequence joins TRBV5-4 and TRBJ2-5; D possibly corresponds to TRBD1 (7 bases). The CDR3 has 15 residues. Germline CDR1 is SGHNT and CDR2 is YYREEE (reference sequence). With 0 bases removed from V and 2 bases from J, the gap between germline ends came to 11 bases.

The chain combines TRBV27 with TRBJ2-1, with 8 bases identical to TRBD2. CDR1 and CDR2 (germline): MNHEY, SMNVEV (reference sequence). Losses at the gene ends were 3 bases for V and 3 bases for J; bases not matched to a gene: 4. The CDR3 totals 15 residues. Here the CDR3 reads CASSLSLAVYNEQFF. The CDR3 coding sequence is TGTGCCAGCAGTTTGTCACTAGCGGTCTACAATGAGCAGTTCTTC.

This rearrangement joins TRBV19 to TRBJ2-3; 12 bases line up with TRBD2. Looked up from germline, CDR1 is LNHDA and CDR2 is SQIVND (reference sequence). CDR3 length equals 14 residues. The V segment lost 4 bases and the J segment 5 bases; nucleotides outside the gene matches: 1. As DNA, the CDR3 is TGTGCCAGTAGTAGACTAGCGGGAGTAGATACGCAGTATTTT. This gives the protein CASSRLAGVDTQYF.

The rearrangement links TRBV6-6 to TRBJ1-2; tentatively, D is TRBD1 (5 bases). Trimming shortened V by 7 bases and J by 5 bases, and 11 bases separated the two germline ends. CDR1 and CDR2 (germline): MNHNY, SVGAGI (reference sequence). The CDR3 has 12 amino acids. This CDR3 reads CASTGILYGYTF. CDR3 in DNA: TGTGCCAGCACAGGGATTTTATATGGCTACACCTTC.

The gene calls are TRBV7-6 and TRBJ1-3; 8 positions match TRBD1. The J segment lost 4 bases and the V segment lost 4 bases, leaving 9 bases of the junction unmatched. CDR1 is SGHVS, CDR2 FNYEAQ, per germline. The CDR3 consists of 16 residues. CDR3 protein: CASSSNYRDRGNTIYF. DNA of the CDR3: TGTGCCAGCAGCTCAAACTACCGGGACAGGGGAAACACCATATATTTT.

The CDR3 sequence: CATLEKGYTF. CDR3 coding DNA: TGTGCCACCTTAGAGAAGGGCTACACCTTC. The chain carries TRBV6-6 and TRBJ1-2, with D unresolved. CDR1 is MNHNY, CDR2 SVGAGI, per germline (reference sequence). The V end lost 10 bases, the J end lost 8 bases, and 11 bases lay between the germline ends. This CDR3 spans 10 amino acids.

CDR3 in amino acids: CASSGTGGHQPQHF. The DNA of the CDR3 is TGTGCCAGCAGTGGGACAGGGGGGCATCAGCCCCAGCATTTT. The chain is built from TRBV25-1 and TRBJ1-5; 10 bases match TRBD1. The germline V gene has CDR1 MGHDK and CDR2 SYGVNS. This CDR3 contains 14 residues. J gave up 5 bases and V 4 bases, and 2 bases lay outside the gene matches.

The gene calls are TRBV27 and TRBJ2-7; D is uncertain. V gave up 4 bases and J gave up 0 bases, with 13 bases separating them. The CDR3 spans 15 residues. Germline V lookup: CDR1 MNHEY, CDR2 SMNVEV (reference sequence). The DNA for the CDR3 is TGTGCCAGCAGTTCGGTGGGCCCAACCTCCTACGAGCAGTACTTC. Amino acid sequence: CASSSVGPTSYEQYF.

V usage is TRBV7-8 and J usage is TRBJ2-1; 9 nucleotides agree with TRBD2. V shed 4 bases, J shed 0 bases, and the junction held 1 base outside the gene matches. CDR3 length: 15 residues. In germline, CDR1 is SGHVS, CDR2 FQNEAQ. CDR3 in amino acids: CASSYSGSSYNEQFF. DNA for the CDR3: TGTGCCAGCAGCTATAGCGGGAGCTCCTACAATGAGCAGTTCTTC. Looking up the rest from reference TRBV7-8 and TRBJ2-1 gives the full variable domain: GAGVSQSPRYKVAKRGQDVALRCDPISGHVSLFWYQQALGQGPEFLTYFQNEAQLDKSGLPSDRFFAERPEGSVSTLKIQRTQQEDSAVYLCASSYSGSSYNEQFFGPGTRLTVL.

The CDR3 nucleotides read TGTGCCAGTAGGGACAGCTCCTACGAGCAGTACTTC. This codes for CASRDSSYEQYF. V gene TRBV2 combines with J gene TRBJ2-7, with 7 bases aligning to TRBD1. CDR3 length equals 12 residues. V lost 9 bases and J lost 0; bases outside the gene matches: 2. The germline V gene has CDR1 SNHLY and CDR2 FYNNEI.

Remarks on this clone: A clone one base away is much larger, so this may be a read error. Other DNA sequences in this specimen translate into the identical CDR3. The chain joins TRBV7-2 to TRBJ1-1; D may be TRBD1 (6 bases). CDR3 length: 13 amino acids. V lost 3 bases and J lost 1, with 6 bases in between. CDR1 and CDR2 (germline): SGHTA, FQGNSA. CDR3 bases: TGTGCCAGCAGCTTGGGACAGAACACTGAAGCTTTCTTT. It is translated as CASSLGQNTEAFF.

The chain recombines TRBV7-9 with TRBJ2-7, with D perhaps TRBD2 (6 bases). This CDR3 spans 10 amino acids. Germline assignment: CDR1 SEHNR and CDR2 FQNEAQ (reference sequence). The CDR3 DNA sequence: TGTGCCAGCAGCGGGACTCTCCTTCAAGTC. Translation gives CASSGTLLQV.

The chain uses TRBV6-5 and TRBJ2-5; 7 bases agree with TRBD1. J lost 1 base, V lost 6 bases, and 5 bases had no gene match. The CDR3 spans 14 residues. CDR1 and CDR2 from the germline V gene are MNHEY and SVGAGI. This CDR3 is CASRRQGSQETQYF. The CDR3 nucleotides are TGTGCCAGCAGGAGACAGGGATCCCAAGAGACCCAGTACTTC.

This chain joins TRBV7-3 and TRBJ2-1, with TRBD1 matching 7 bases. The CDR3 length is 12 residues. V was clipped by 6 bases and J by 9 bases; unmatched bases: 5. The germline V gene encodes CDR1 SGHTA and CDR2 FQGTGA. The DNA for the CDR3 is TGTGCCAGCAGTTCACAGGGGAGTGAGCAGTTCTTC. The encoded protein is CASSSQGSEQFF. The full variable domain, in which reference TRBV7-3 and TRBJ2-1 provide the parts outside the CDR3, is GAGVSQTPSNKVTEKGKYVELRCDPISGHTALYWYRQSLGQGPEFLIYFQGTGAADDSGLPNDRFFAVRPEGSVSTLKIQRTERGDSAVYLCASSSQGSEQFFGPGTRLTVL.

The CDR3 region has the DNA TGCGCCAGCAGCCTCGGGGGGGCGGACTACAATGAGCAGTTCTTC. Amino acids: CASSLGGADYNEQFF. The rearrangement links TRBV5-1 to TRBJ2-1, with 8 nucleotides matching TRBD2. The CDR3 length is 15 residues. Germline trimming cut 4 bases from V and 3 bases from J; bases unmatched to any gene: 6. Germline CDR1 and CDR2: SGHRS and YFSETQ. Drawing the rest from reference TRBV5-1 and TRBJ2-1, the complete variable domain is KAGVTQTPRYLIKTRGQQVTLSCSPISGHRSVSWYQQTPGQGLQFLFEYFSETQRNKGNFPGRFSGRQFSNSRSEMNVSTLELGDSALYLCASSLGGADYNEQFFGPGTRLTVL.

The chain couples TRBV19 to TRBJ2-4; 10 nucleotides agree with TRBD2. Germline trimming cut 7 bases from V and 9 bases from J; bases unmatched to any gene: 15. Germline V lookup: CDR1 LNHDA, CDR2 SQIVND (reference sequence). The CDR3 length is 16 residues. This CDR3 reads CASNFSPSGRSPIQYF. The CDR3 nucleotides read TGTGCCAGTAATTTTTCGCCTAGCGGGAGATCCCCCATTCAGTACTTC.

The V and J genes are TRBV28 and TRBJ2-7; D gene ambiguous. Deletions cut 8 bases from V and 6 bases from J, with 17 bases between. Germline assignment: CDR1 MDHEN and CDR2 SYDVKM. This CDR3 has 13 amino acids. CDR3 sequence (DNA): TGTGCCAGCGCCCTACCCTCGAAAAGCGAGCAGTACTTC. It specifies CASALPSKSEQYF.

The chain links TRBV6-1 to TRBJ2-3, with 9 positions matching TRBD1. With V trimmed by 4 bases and J by 4 bases, 9 bases remained unmatched. The CDR3 is 16 residues long. In germline, CDR1 is MNHNS, CDR2 SASEGT. The CDR3 nucleotides read TGTGCCAGCAGTGCCCTCGGGGACAGGGATGCAGATACGCAGTATTTT. This gives the protein CASSALGDRDADTQYF.

This chain uses TRBV7-2 with TRBJ1-1; possible D gene TRBD1, 5 bases. The CDR3 has 12 amino acids. Germline CDR1 is SGHTA and CDR2 is FQGNSA. V lost 1 base and J 11 bases, leaving 11 bases between the germline ends. The CDR3 protein is CASSLVRAGAFF. CDR3 nucleotides: TGTGCCAGCAGCTTAGTCAGGGCTGGTGCTTTCTTT. Variable domain in full (rest from reference TRBV7-2 and TRBJ1-1): GAGVSQSPSNKVTEKGKDVELRCDPISGHTALYWYRQSLGQGLEFLIYFQGNSAPDKSGLPSDRFSAERTGGSVSTLTIQRTQQEDSAVYLCASSLVRAGAFFGQGTRLTVV.

This clone appeared once. The J gene is TRBJ1-1, the V gene TRBV13, with D unresolved. The CDR3 spans 12 residues. Germline CDR1 and CDR2: PRHDT and FYEKMQ (reference sequence). Trimming removed 5 bases from V and 8 bases from J, with 12 bases in between. The CDR3 loop is CASSPLRGEAFF. The CDR3, as DNA: TGTGCCAGCAGCCCCCTACGGGGAGAAGCTTTCTTT.

The chain links TRBV10-2 to TRBJ2-7; 8 bases are a match to TRBD2. The V and J ends lost 4 bases and 0 bases, in that order; junction bases with no gene match: 5. CDR3 length: 15 amino acids. CDR1 and CDR2 (germline): WSHSY, SAAADI. The CDR3 loop is CASSGAGVTSYEQYF. CDR3 nucleotides: TGCGCCAGCAGTGGAGCGGGGGTCACCTCCTACGAGCAGTACTTC.

The CDR3 sequence is CASSELGLTDTQYF. The CDR3 bases are TGTGCCAGCAGTGAATTGGGCCTCACAGATACGCAGTATTTT. The J gene is TRBJ2-3, the V gene TRBV2; D remains unclear. Trimming shortened V by 2 bases and J by 2 bases, and 8 bases separated the two germline ends. Germline CDR1 is SNHLY and CDR2 is FYNNEI. This CDR3 is built from 14 residues.